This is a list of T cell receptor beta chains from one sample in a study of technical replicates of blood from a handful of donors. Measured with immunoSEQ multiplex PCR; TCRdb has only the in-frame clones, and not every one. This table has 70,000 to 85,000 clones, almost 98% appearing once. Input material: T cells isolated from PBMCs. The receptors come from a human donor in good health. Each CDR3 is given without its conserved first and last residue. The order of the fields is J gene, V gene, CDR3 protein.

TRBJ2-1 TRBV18 ASSPRTSGNYNEQF
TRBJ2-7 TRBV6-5 ASTKTDTYEQY
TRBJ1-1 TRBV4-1 ASSQETGRAEAF
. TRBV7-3 ASSLAGSYEQY
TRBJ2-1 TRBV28 ASSLSDNEQF
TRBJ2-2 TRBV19 ASSNRRNTGELF
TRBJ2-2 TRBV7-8 ASSLAQASGRSIKGELF
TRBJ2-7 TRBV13 ASSPGLAGEVQVEQY
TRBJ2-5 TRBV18 ASSPGTGGETQY
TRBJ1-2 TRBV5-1 ASSLYPLDGTGVGYGYT
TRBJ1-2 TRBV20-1 SARAGHGYT
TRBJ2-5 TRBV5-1 ASSFRGGGRIEETQY
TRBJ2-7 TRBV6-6 ASRSAGLEHEQY
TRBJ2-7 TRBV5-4 ASSLRAGAYEQY
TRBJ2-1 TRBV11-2 ASSSPLGRGGVNEQF
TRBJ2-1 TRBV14 ASSRRTSLAGGGNEQF
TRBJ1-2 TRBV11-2 ASSLARSYGYT